This TCR beta chain was profiled in a study of OX40 agonist ivuxolimab in advanced cancers. The protocol was immunoSEQ multiplex PCR, while the TCRdb copy is restricted to in-frame clones and leaves out a portion. The sample yields roughly 91,000 clones, about 90% seen once. Study-wide results and caveats: At 0.1 to 3.0 mg/kg, clonal expansion of CD4+ and CD8+ blood T cells had occurred by week 6. Antigen specificity remained undetermined for the expanded peripheral T cells.

This clone has only one observation. Its antigen is unidentified. This CDR3 is 15 amino acids long. Germline CDR1 is KGHSH and CDR2 is LQKENI. With V trimmed by 2 bases and J by 7 bases, 6 bases remained unmatched. The source of this sequence is an adult with an advanced solid tumor such as melanoma, head and neck, liver or kidney cancer. This chain joins TRBV18 and TRBJ1-5, with 9 positions matching TRBD1. The sequences come from CD4+ or CD8+ T cells sorted from blood, collected in a trial of the OX40 agonist ivuxolimab. CDR3 sequence reads: CASSPSQGAWQPQHF. The CDR3 DNA sequence: TGTGCCAGCTCACCATCACAGGGGGCTTGGCAGCCCCAGCATTTT.